This T cell receptor (beta chain) was sequenced for a study of patients and donors after allogeneic stem cell transplantation. In TCRdb, the RT-PCR reads were re-called with MiXCR into one record per CDR3 protein. This sample yields about 960,000 distinct CDR3 sequences, of which approximately 19% are seen a single time; about 6% belongs to the top ten. CDR1 and CDR2 (germline): GTSNPN, SVGIG (reference sequence). Trimming took 3 bases from V and 7 from J, leaving 10 bases between them. The CDR3 length is 12 residues. This sequence originates from a human donor who was either an allogeneic HSCT recipient or a stem cell or donor lymphocyte infusion donor (not recorded which). It is not recorded whose cells these are; they may come from a transplant donor. The sequencing input was blood, either unsorted or a sorted T cell fraction (not recorded which). The V call is TRBV30, the J call TRBJ1-5; D remains ambiguous. The CDR3 DNA is TGTGCCTGGAGCCCGGGAGGCCAGCCCCAGCATTTT. The encoded protein is CAWSPGGQPQHF. Complete variable domain (other parts from reference TRBV30 and TRBJ1-5): SQTIHQWPATLVQPVGSPLSLECTVEGTSNPNLYWYRQAAGRGLQLLFYSVGIGQISSEVPQNLSASRPQDRQFILSSKKLLLSDSGFYLCAWSPGGQPQHFGDGTRLSIL.